The rows below give T cell receptor beta chains drawn from one sample of a study of response to subunit inactivated influenza vaccine. TCRdb independently ran MiXCR on the RT-PCR reads; one entry per CDR3 protein. This table holds 550,000 to 800,000 distinct CDR3 sequences, 15% to 17% found once. Source: PBMCs from blood, taken roughly 12 days after vaccination. The receptors come from a man between 50 and 59 years old who received an inactivated influenza vaccine. Both conserved end residues are part of each CDR3. D genes are given only for firm matches. Size values are once, few and many counts, or a class for expanded clones, and some rows have none.

size: NA; J: TRBJ2-1; D: NA; V: TRBV28; CDR3: CASSRAESYNEQFF; DNA: TGTGCCAGCTCCCGGGCGGAGTCCTACAATGAGCAGTTCTTC
size: NA; J: TRBJ2-2; D: TRBD1; V: TRBV9; CDR3: CASSGTGRGTVELFF; DNA: TGTGCCAGCAGCGGGACAGGGCGAGGCACCGTGGAGCTGTTTTTT
size: NA; J: TRBJ2-2; D: TRBD1; V: TRBV5-1; CDR3: CASSATGASDTGELFF; DNA: TGCGCCAGCAGCGCTACAGGGGCCTCAGACACCGGGGAGCTGTTTTTT
size: NA; J: TRBJ2-7; D: TRBD1; V: TRBV11-2; CDR3: CASSLRSGQGPYEQYF; DNA: TGTGCCAGCAGCCTACGAAGCGGACAGGGGCCCTACGAGCAGTACTTC
size: NA; J: TRBJ2-7; D: TRBD2; V: TRBV9; CDR3: CASSSSTSASGSRYEQYF; DNA: TGTGCCAGCAGCTCGAGTACCTCGGCTAGCGGGAGCCGGTACGAGCAGTACTTC
size: NA; J: TRBJ2-7; D: NA; V: TRBV2; CDR3: CASRASEIYEQYF; DNA: TGTGCCAGCAGGGCTAGCGAAATCTACGAGCAGTACTTC
size: NA; J: TRBJ1-1; D: NA; V: TRBV20-1; CDR3: CSASGGARENTEAFF; DNA: TGCAGTGCTAGTGGGGGGGCTCGTGAGAACACTGAAGCTTTCTTT
size: NA; J: TRBJ2-3; D: TRBD1; V: TRBV12-3/TRBV12-4; CDR3: CASGAGTGRNTQYF; DNA: TGTGCCAGCGGAGCAGGGACAGGGAGGAATACGCAGTATTTT
size: NA; J: TRBJ2-3; D: NA; V: TRBV7-9; CDR3: CASTNPPNVPNPDTQYF; DNA: TGTGCCAGCACCAATCCCCCTAACGTCCCTAACCCAGATACGCAGTATTTT
size: NA; J: TRBJ2-1; D: NA; V: TRBV7-9; CDR3: CASSPRASVNEQFF; DNA: TGTGCCAGCAGCCCTCGGGCTAGCGTCAATGAGCAGTTCTTC
size: many; J: TRBJ2-1; D: NA; V: TRBV9; CDR3: CASSAPPASYEQFF; DNA: TGTGCCAGCAGCGCCCCCCCGGCATCATATGAGCAGTTCTTC
size: once; J: TRBJ2-3; D: NA; V: TRBV20-1; CDR3: CSASDRLSTDTQYF; DNA: TGCAGTGCTTCGGACAGACTCAGCACAGATACGCAGTATTTT
size: NA; J: TRBJ2-7; D: TRBD1; V: TRBV28; CDR3: CASRSQGTGGYEQYF; DNA: TGTGCCAGCAGATCGCAAGGGACAGGGGGCTACGAGCAGTACTTC
size: many; J: TRBJ1-5; D: NA; V: TRBV4-1; CDR3: CASRAQGRGQPQHF; DNA: TGCGCCAGCAGGGCACAGGGAAGGGGCCAGCCCCAGCATTTT
size: once; J: TRBJ2-1; D: NA; V: TRBV28; CDR3: CASRPPESQDRYNEQFF; DNA: TGTGCCAGCAGACCCCCAGAGTCCCAGGACCGCTACAATGAGCAGTTCTTC
size: NA; J: TRBJ2-7; D: TRBD1; V: TRBV4-3; CDR3: CASSQRQGYLEQYF; DNA: TGCGCCAGCAGCCAACGACAGGGGTACCTCGAGCAGTACTTC
size: few; J: TRBJ2-4; D: TRBD1; V: TRBV6-1; CDR3: CASREDREAKNIQYF; DNA: TGTGCCAGCAGAGAGGACAGGGAAGCCAAAAACATTCAGTACTTC
size: many; J: TRBJ2-1; D: NA; V: TRBV15; CDR3: CATSSRGSSYNEQFF; DNA: TGTGCCACCAGCAGCCGGGGTAGCTCCTACAATGAGCAGTTCTTC
size: NA; J: TRBJ2-4; D: NA; V: TRBV12-3/TRBV12-4; CDR3: CATRGGVGNIQYF; DNA: TGTGCCACCCGAGGGGGGGTGGGAAACATTCAGTACTTC
size: few; J: TRBJ2-3; D: NA; V: TRBV5-4; CDR3: CASPGTHGRTDTQYF; DNA: TGTGCCAGCCCGGGGACACATGGCCGCACAGATACGCAGTATTTT
size: many; J: TRBJ1-1; D: NA; V: TRBV12-3/TRBV12-4; CDR3: CASSFPTNKNTEAFF; DNA: TGTGCCAGCAGTTTCCCGACGAATAAGAACACTGAAGCTTTCTTT
size: many; J: TRBJ2-7; D: NA; V: TRBV29-1; CDR3: CSVEDRGYEQYF; DNA: TGCAGCGTTGAAGACAGGGGCTACGAGCAGTACTTC